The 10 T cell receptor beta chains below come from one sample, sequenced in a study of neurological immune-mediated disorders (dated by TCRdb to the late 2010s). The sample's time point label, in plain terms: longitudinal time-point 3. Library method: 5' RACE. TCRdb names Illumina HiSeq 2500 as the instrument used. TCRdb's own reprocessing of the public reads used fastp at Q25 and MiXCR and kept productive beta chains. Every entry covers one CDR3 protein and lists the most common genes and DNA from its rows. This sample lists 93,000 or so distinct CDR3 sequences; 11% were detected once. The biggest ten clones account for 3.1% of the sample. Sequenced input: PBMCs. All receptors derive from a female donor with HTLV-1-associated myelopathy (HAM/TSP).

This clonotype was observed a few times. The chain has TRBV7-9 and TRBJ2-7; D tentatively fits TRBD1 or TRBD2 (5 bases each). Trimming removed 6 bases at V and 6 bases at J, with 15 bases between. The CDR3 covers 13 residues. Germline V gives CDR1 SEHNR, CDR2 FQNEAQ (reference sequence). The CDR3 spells CASSQNRDAEQYF. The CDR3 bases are TGTGCCAGCAGTCAAAACCGGGACGCCGAGCAGTACTTC.

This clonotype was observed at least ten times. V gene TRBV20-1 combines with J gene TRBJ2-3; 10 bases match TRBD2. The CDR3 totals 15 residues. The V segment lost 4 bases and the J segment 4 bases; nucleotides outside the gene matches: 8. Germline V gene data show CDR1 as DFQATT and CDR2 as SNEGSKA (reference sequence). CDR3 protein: CSATFAAGGPDTQYF. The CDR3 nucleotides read TGCAGTGCTACCTTCGCAGCGGGGGGGCCAGATACGCAGTATTTT.

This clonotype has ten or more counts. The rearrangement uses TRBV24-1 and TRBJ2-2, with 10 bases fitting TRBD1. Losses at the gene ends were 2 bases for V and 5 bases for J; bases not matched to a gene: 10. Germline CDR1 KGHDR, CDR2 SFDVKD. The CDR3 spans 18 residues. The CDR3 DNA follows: TGTGCCACCAGTGATTATACCGGGACAGGGGTAAAAACCGGGGAGCTGTTTTTT. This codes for CATSDYTGTGVKTGELFF.

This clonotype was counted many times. CDR3 nucleotide sequence: TGCGCCAGCAGTCCGGGTGACAGAAAGACCTACGAGCAGTACTTC. Translated, it gives CASSPGDRKTYEQYF. The gene calls are TRBV5-1 and TRBJ2-7; possible D gene TRBD1, 5 bases. V lost 5 bases, J lost 2 bases, and 17 bases lay in between. Germline V gives CDR1 SGHRS, CDR2 YFSETQ. This CDR3 is 15 amino acids long. The variable domain in full, completed from reference TRBV5-1 and TRBJ2-7, reads KAGVTQTPRYLIKTRGQQVTLSCSPISGHRSVSWYQQTPGQGLQFLFEYFSETQRNKGNFPGRFSGRQFSNSRSEMNVSTLELGDSALYLCASSPGDRKTYEQYFGPGTRLTVT.

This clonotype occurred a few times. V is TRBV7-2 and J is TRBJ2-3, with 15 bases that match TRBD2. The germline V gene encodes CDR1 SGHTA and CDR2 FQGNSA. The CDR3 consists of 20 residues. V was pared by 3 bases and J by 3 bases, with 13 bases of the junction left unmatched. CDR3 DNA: TGTGCCAGCAGCTTTTATTGGACTAGCGGGGGGGCCGATGGAACAGATACGCAGTATTTT. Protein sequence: CASSFYWTSGGADGTDTQYF.

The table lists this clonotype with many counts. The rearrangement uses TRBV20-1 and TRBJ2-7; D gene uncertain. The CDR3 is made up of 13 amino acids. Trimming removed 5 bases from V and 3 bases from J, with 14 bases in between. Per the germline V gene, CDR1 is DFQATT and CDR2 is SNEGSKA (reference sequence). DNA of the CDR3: TGCAGTGCTGGTCGGACCCTCGGCTACGAGCAGTACTTC. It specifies CSAGRTLGYEQYF.

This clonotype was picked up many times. The CDR3 protein is CASSRTAGTEAFF. The CDR3 DNA is TGTGCCAGCAGCCGGACCGCGGGCACTGAAGCTTTCTTT. The chain joins TRBV7-3 to TRBJ1-1; D gene unclear. Germline values: CDR1 SGHTA, CDR2 FQGTGA. The CDR3 contains 13 residues. V was trimmed by 5 bases and J by 4 bases, leaving 11 bases between them.

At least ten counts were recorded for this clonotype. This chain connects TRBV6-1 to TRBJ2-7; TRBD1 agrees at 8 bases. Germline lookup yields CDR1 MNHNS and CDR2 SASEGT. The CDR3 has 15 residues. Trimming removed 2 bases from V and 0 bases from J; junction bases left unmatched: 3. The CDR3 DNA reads TGTGCCAGCAGTGAATACAGGGGGAGCTCCTACGAGCAGTACTTC. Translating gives CASSEYRGSSYEQYF.

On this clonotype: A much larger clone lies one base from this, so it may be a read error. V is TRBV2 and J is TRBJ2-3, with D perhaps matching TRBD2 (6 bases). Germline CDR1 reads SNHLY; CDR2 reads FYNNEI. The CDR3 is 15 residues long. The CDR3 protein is CASSASAISTDSQYF. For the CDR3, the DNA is TGTGCCAGCAGTGCTAGCGCGATTAGCACAGATTCGCAGTATTTT.

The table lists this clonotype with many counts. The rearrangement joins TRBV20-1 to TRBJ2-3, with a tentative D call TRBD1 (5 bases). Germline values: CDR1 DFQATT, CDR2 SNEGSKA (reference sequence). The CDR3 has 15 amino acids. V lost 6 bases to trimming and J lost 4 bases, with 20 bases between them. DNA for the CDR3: TGCAGTGCCCCACCAGGGCATTCAAGGGCAGATACGCAGTATTTT. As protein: CSAPPGHSRADTQYF.